Reported below is one T cell receptor beta chain. This sample was included in a study of cytomegalovirus exposure and HLA in healthy donors. This CDR3 has 14 residues. Germline-derived CDR1 and CDR2 are MNHEY and SMNVEV (reference sequence). V lost 4 bases and J lost 4, with 12 bases in between. It was with 60 Vbeta and 13 Jbeta primers that the PCR ran. Only in-frame clones appear in the TCRdb table, and some are missing; sequencing was by immunoSEQ multiplex PCR. The repertoire holds some 91,000 clones, around 76% seen once, with about 7% in the top ten. The V call is TRBV27, the J call TRBJ2-3; tentatively, D is TRBD2 (5 bases). Source material: PBMCs. The receptor was derived from a man in his forties or fifties in good health and CMV-seropositive. CDR3 in amino acids: CASSSPGISDTQYF. The CDR3 DNA reads TGTGCCAGCAGTTCTCCCGGGATTTCAGATACGCAGTATTTT.